Listed here are 18 T cell receptor beta chains from one sample, sequenced in a study of T cell responses to AZD1222 COVID-19 vaccine. Assay: immunoSEQ multiplex PCR; the TCRdb copy retains only in-frame clones and omits some. The repertoire holds more than 150,000 clones, with more than 85% as singletons. The starting material was peripheral blood, obtained 28 days after the second AZD1222 dose. Source of these receptors: an adult who received the AZD1222 COVID-19 vaccine.

The chain combines TRBV9 with TRBJ2-2, with D perhaps TRBD1 (6 bases). V gave up 2 bases and J gave up 3 bases, with 17 bases separating them. The CDR3 runs to 17 residues. The germline gives CDR1 SGDLS, CDR2 YYNGEE. The CDR3 region is CASSVDRYEGDTGELFF. CDR3 nucleotide sequence: TGTGCCAGCAGCGTGGATAGGTACGAGGGGGACACCGGGGAGCTGTTTTTT.

The V and J genes are TRBV20-1 and TRBJ2-2; TRBD2 matches 7 bases. The V gene's germline CDR1 is DFQATT and CDR2 SNEGSKA (reference sequence). The CDR3 runs 15 residues. With V trimmed by 3 bases and J by 1 base, 5 bases remained unmatched. The CDR3 DNA sequence: TGCAGTGCTAGTGACGGGGGGTGGAACACCGGGGAGCTGTTTTTT. Translated, it gives CSASDGGWNTGELFF.

About this clone: Distinct nucleotide sequences in the sample also encode this CDR3. This sequence joins TRBV5-4 and TRBJ2-5; the D is unclear. The length of the CDR3 is 13 residues. Germline lookup yields CDR1 SGHNT and CDR2 YYREEE (reference sequence). Trimming removed 0 bases at V and 4 bases at J, with 7 bases between. The CDR3 loop reads CASSLDWGETQYF. The CDR3 DNA is TGTGCCAGCAGCTTGGACTGGGGAGAGACCCAGTACTTC. The whole variable domain, filled in from reference TRBV5-4 and TRBJ2-5, reads ETGVTQSPTHLIKTRGQQVTLRCSSQSGHNTVSWYQQALGQGPQFIFQYYREEENGRGNFPPRFSGLQFPNYSSELNVNALELDDSALYLCASSLDWGETQYFGPGTRLLVL.

Of note for this clone: The germline gene is not matched at one end of the junction; a read error may be the cause. This rearrangement joins TRBV2 to TRBJ1-4; D possibly corresponds to TRBD1 (5 bases). There are 15 residues in the CDR3. CDR1 is SNHLY and CDR2 is FYNNEI in the germline V gene. DNA of the CDR3: TGTGCCAGCAGAGAAGAGTCTTACGGGGACGAAAAACTGTTTTTT. Translation: CASREESYGDEKLFF.

The CDR3 sequence is CASSFGQASTDTQYF. CDR3 nucleotide sequence: TGTGCCAGCAGTTTTGGACAGGCTAGCACAGATACGCAGTATTTT. The chain joins TRBV28 to TRBJ2-3; 7 bases are a match to TRBD1. From germline, CDR1 is MDHEN and CDR2 SYDVKM. With 3 bases clipped from V and 0 bases from J, the junction kept 3 bases outside the gene matches. The CDR3 runs 15 residues.

The gene calls are TRBV30 and TRBJ1-5; the D gene is possibly TRBD1 (6 bases). Germline V gene sequence: CDR1 GTSNPN, CDR2 SVGIG (reference sequence). Deletions cut 0 bases from V and 10 bases from J, with 13 bases between. CDR3 length equals 13 residues. CDR3 coding DNA: TGTGCCTGGAGTGTACAAGGGGGTAATCCCCAGCATTTT. Translation gives CAWSVQGGNPQHF.

CDR3 region: CASSTIPRDEQYF. CDR3 DNA sequence: TGTGCCAGTAGTACAATTCCTCGGGACGAGCAGTACTTC. The chain carries TRBV19 and TRBJ2-7, with D uncertain. The CDR3 contains 13 residues. Looked up from germline, CDR1 is LNHDA and CDR2 is SQIVND (reference sequence). V was pared by 4 bases and J by 5 bases, with 12 bases between.

The rearrangement uses TRBV6-4 and TRBJ1-1, with a possible D match to TRBD1 (6 bases). This CDR3 contains 14 residues. Germline CDR1 MRHNA, CDR2 SNTAGT. Trimming cost V 3 bases and J 2 bases, with 10 bases left between them. The CDR3: CASSERGYNTEAFF. In nucleotides, the CDR3 is TGTGCCAGCAGTGAGAGGGGGTATAACACTGAAGCTTTCTTT.

The chain recombines TRBV7-9 with TRBJ2-1; 7 bases are a match to TRBD1. Losses at the gene ends were 4 bases for V and 5 bases for J; bases not matched to a gene: 5. The CDR3 length is 14 residues. Looked up from germline, CDR1 is SEHNR and CDR2 is FQNEAQ (reference sequence). The CDR3 DNA sequence: TGTGCCAGCAGCTACACAGGGGTAAACAATGAGCAGTTCTTC. Residues: CASSYTGVNNEQFF.

The chain links TRBV18 to TRBJ2-7, with D perhaps assigned TRBD1 or TRBD2 (5 bases each). Germline CDR1 is KGHSH and CDR2 is LQKENI. The V end lost 2 bases, the J end lost 0 bases, and 17 bases lay between the germline ends. The CDR3 sequence is 17 residues long. Here the CDR3 reads CASSPKTGTGSSYEQYF. As DNA, the CDR3 is TGTGCCAGCTCACCAAAAACCGGGACGGGAAGCTCCTACGAGCAGTACTTC.

As DNA, the CDR3 is TGTGCCAGCAGTGTCGGGGGTGAGCAGTACTTC. This gives the protein CASSVGGEQYF. The chain carries TRBV12-3 or TRBV12-4 and TRBJ2-7; weak D call: TRBD2 (6 bases). The V end lost 5 bases, the J end lost 7 bases, and 9 bases lay between the germline ends. The CDR3 sequence is 11 residues long.

The chain has TRBV5-6 and TRBJ2-7; no firm D call. With 0 bases removed from V and 7 bases from J, the gap between germline ends came to 5 bases. The CDR3 runs 11 residues. Looked up from germline, CDR1 is SGHDT and CDR2 is YYEEEE. DNA of the CDR3: TGTGCCAGCAGCTTGGATGGGGAGCAGTACTTC. This encodes CASSLDGEQYF.

J is TRBJ1-2 and V is TRBV2, with D perhaps TRBD1 (5 bases). This CDR3 is 11 amino acids long. From germline, CDR1 is SNHLY and CDR2 FYNNEI. Trimming removed 8 bases from V and 7 bases from J, with 11 bases in between. For the CDR3, the DNA is TGTGCCAGCGCTCCGGGGGGTGGCTACACCTTC. It specifies CASAPGGGYTF.

This chain connects TRBV5-6 to TRBJ2-7, with 9 bases aligning to TRBD1. The germline V gene has CDR1 SGHDT and CDR2 YYEEEE. V shed 8 bases and J 2 bases; nucleotides not matched to a gene: 5. This CDR3 is built from 13 residues. Here the CDR3 reads CASRGDRAYEQYF. The CDR3 nucleotides read TGTGCCAGTCGCGGGGACAGGGCCTACGAGCAGTACTTC.

The chain employs TRBV7-2 and TRBJ1-1, with TRBD1 matching 9 bases. The CDR3 totals 17 residues. The junction had 13 bases not matched to a gene; V was cut back by 5 bases and J by 3 bases. Per germline, CDR1 SGHTA and CDR2 FQGNSA. CDR3 sequence (DNA): TGTGCCAGCAGCCACCGACAGGGGGACGTGTGGGACACTGAAGCTTTCTTT. Amino acids: CASSHRQGDVWDTEAFF.

The V call is TRBV7-8, the J call TRBJ2-5, with D unclear. The germline V gene has CDR1 SGHVS and CDR2 FQNEAQ. Trimming removed 4 bases at V and 1 base at J, with 7 bases between. The CDR3 consists of 13 residues. The CDR3 here is CASSSLIQETQYF. The CDR3 DNA follows: TGTGCCAGCAGCTCCCTTATCCAAGAGACCCAGTACTTC.

The V call is TRBV5-1, the J call TRBJ1-4, with D possibly TRBD1 on 5 matching bases. The CDR3 has 13 amino acids. Germline V lookup: CDR1 SGHRS, CDR2 YFSETQ. V was cut by 4 bases and J by 8 bases, with 12 bases left in between. The CDR3 nucleotides are TGCGCCAGCAGCCCCGGGACCCAAGAAAAACTGTTTTTT. Protein sequence: CASSPGTQEKLFF.

This clone was picked up one time. The chain is built from TRBV5-1 and TRBJ1-1; perhaps TRBD1 as D (6 bases). The V end lost 3 bases, the J end lost 0 bases, and 9 bases lay between the germline ends. Germline V gene lookup returns CDR1 SGHRS and CDR2 YFSETQ. The CDR3 contains 14 residues. DNA of the CDR3: TGCGCCAGCAGCTGGACAGTGCTGAACACTGAAGCTTTCTTT. As protein: CASSWTVLNTEAFF.